The 5 T cell receptor beta chains below all came from one sample that was sequenced in a study of shared clonotypes between healthy human individuals. The table came from immunoSEQ multiplex PCR; TCRdb's copy has only in-frame clones and leaves some out. The data show around 2.1 million clones, roughly 95% seen once. The sample consisted of naive CD4+ T cells sorted from blood. The sample's subset: CD45RA+ positively selected. The receptors derive from a man aged 18-30 years in good health.

The J gene is TRBJ2-6, the V gene TRBV18; D not resolved. Germline CDR1 is KGHSH and CDR2 is LQKENI. CDR3 length: 14 residues. Trimming left V 4 bases short and J 3 bases short, with 7 bases between. Here the CDR3 DNA reads TGTGCCAGCTCACTGTCCATTGGGGCCAACGTCCTGACTTTC. Amino acid sequence: CASSLSIGANVLTF.

The rearrangement joins TRBV6-1 to TRBJ2-1; unclear D gene. This CDR3 comprises 14 residues. CDR1 and CDR2 (germline): MNHNS, SASEGT. The germline V and J ends were trimmed by 8 bases and 8 bases, with 19 bases remaining between them. DNA of the CDR3: TGTGCCAGCTCCACTACCCCCCATGGTGATGAGCAGTTCTTC. Residues: CASSTTPHGDEQFF.

The chain joins TRBV21-1 to TRBJ2-5; TRBD1 is taken as the D call from the table, unchecked against the DNA. TRBV21-1 is flagged as a pseudogene. CDR3 size: 16 residues. The CDR3 bases are TGTGCCAGCGGCCGTCCAGGGACAGGGAAACAAGAGACCCAGTACTTC. Residues: CASGRPGTGKQETQYF.

This clone has only one observation. The rearrangement uses TRBV5-1 and TRBJ1-5; D might be TRBD1 (5 bases). This CDR3 region has 13 residues. Trimming removed 1 base at V and 5 bases at J, with 7 bases between. Germline-derived CDR1 and CDR2 are SGHRS and YFSETQ. The CDR3 DNA is TGCGCCAGCAGCTTGTCAGGGTATCAGCCCCAGCATTTT. It encodes CASSLSGYQPQHF.

This clone was detected only once. This chain connects TRBV27 to TRBJ2-2; the match to TRBD2 covers 9 bases. The CDR3 extends over 18 amino acids. Losses at the gene ends were 7 bases for V and 0 bases for J; bases not matched to a gene: 12. CDR1 and CDR2 (germline): MNHEY, SMNVEV (reference sequence). CDR3 in DNA: TGTGCCAGCACCCCCCGGGGCGGGAGGGCCACGAACACCGGGGAGCTGTTTTTT. This translates into CASTPRGGRATNTGELFF.